This T cell receptor beta chain comes out of a study of T-cell reconstitution after alpha-beta-depleted transplantation in children. The TCRbeta library was prepared with unique molecular identifiers. TCRdb ran MiXCR on the PCR reads and lists one entry per CDR3 protein. The sample has roughly 200,000 distinct CDR3 sequences, roughly 6.8% seen once; the top ten hold approximately 3%. Germline CDR1 reads GTSNPN; CDR2 reads SVGIG (reference sequence). J lost 2 bases, V lost 3 bases, and 4 bases had no gene match. The CDR3 extends over 15 amino acids. The gene calls are TRBV30 and TRBJ2-3, with 11 bases that match TRBD2. This clonotype was sampled from a human donor who donated a stem cell graft to a child with Wiskott-Aldrich syndrome. The sample in question was PBMCs from the stem cell graft donor, obtained from the stem cell graft. The CDR3 DNA reads TGTGCCTGGAGCGAACTAGCGGGAGACACAGATACGCAGTATTTT. It is translated as CAWSELAGDTDTQYF.